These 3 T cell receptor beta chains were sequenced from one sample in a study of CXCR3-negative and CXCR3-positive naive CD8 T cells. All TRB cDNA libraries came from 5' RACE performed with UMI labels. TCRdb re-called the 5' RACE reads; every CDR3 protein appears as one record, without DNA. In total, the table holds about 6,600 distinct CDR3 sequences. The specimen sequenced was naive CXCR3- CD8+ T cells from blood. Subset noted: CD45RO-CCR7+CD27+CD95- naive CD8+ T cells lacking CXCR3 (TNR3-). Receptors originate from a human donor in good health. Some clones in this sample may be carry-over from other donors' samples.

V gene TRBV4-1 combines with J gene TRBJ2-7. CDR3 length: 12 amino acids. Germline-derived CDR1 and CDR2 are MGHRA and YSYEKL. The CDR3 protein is CASSGFNYEQYF.

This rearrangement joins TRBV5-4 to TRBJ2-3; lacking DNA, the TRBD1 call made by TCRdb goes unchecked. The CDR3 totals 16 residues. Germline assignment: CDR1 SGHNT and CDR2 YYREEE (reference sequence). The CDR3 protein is CASSLGDRGHTDTQYF.

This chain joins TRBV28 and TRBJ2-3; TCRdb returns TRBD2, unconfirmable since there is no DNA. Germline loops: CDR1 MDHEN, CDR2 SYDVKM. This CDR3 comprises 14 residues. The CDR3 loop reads CASSPRLTTDTQYF.